These T cell receptor beta chains were read from a single sample in a study of beta chain features in type 1 diabetes. The method was immunoSEQ multiplex PCR; TCRdb's version includes in-frame clones alone and lacks a portion of them. The data show about 140,000 clones, roughly 10% seen once. The specimen was central memory CD4+ T cells from blood. Source of these receptors: a woman between 40 and 55 years old in good health. The CDR3 runs from the conserved cysteine through the conserved F or W. Rows give clone size only sometimes, using once, few, many, or a class for an expanded clone.

cdr3_length: 15
j_call: TRBJ2-7
v_call: TRBV6-1
clone_size: -
cdr3_aa: CASRTSDRGPYEQYF

cdr3_length: 16
j_call: TRBJ2-3
v_call: TRBV4-2
clone_size: -
cdr3_aa: CASSPQTRGGTDTQYF

cdr3_length: 11
j_call: TRBJ2-5
v_call: TRBV20-1
clone_size: many
cdr3_aa: CSAVIAGTQYF

cdr3_length: 15
j_call: TRBJ2-1
v_call: TRBV11-2
clone_size: -
cdr3_aa: CASSLLAVIYNEQFF

cdr3_length: 15
j_call: TRBJ1-4
v_call: TRBV5-5
clone_size: few
cdr3_aa: CASSLSTGENEKLFF

cdr3_length: 14
j_call: TRBJ1-2
v_call: TRBV10-3
clone_size: few
cdr3_aa: CASSRDRQNYGYTF

cdr3_length: 15
j_call: TRBJ1-2
v_call: TRBV2
clone_size: few
cdr3_aa: CASKIDQGSNYGYTF

cdr3_length: 12
j_call: TRBJ2-1
v_call: TRBV29-1
clone_size: few
cdr3_aa: CSVDKQNNEQFF

cdr3_length: 15
j_call: TRBJ1-1
v_call: TRBV15
clone_size: few
cdr3_aa: CATSRETGQLTEAFF

cdr3_length: 12
j_call: TRBJ1-2
v_call: TRBV5-6
clone_size: -
cdr3_aa: CASSLQNYGYTF

cdr3_length: 14
j_call: TRBJ2-7
v_call: TRBV7-9
clone_size: few
cdr3_aa: CASSLFTRVDEQYF

cdr3_length: 15
j_call: TRBJ2-7
v_call: TRBV18
clone_size: -
cdr3_aa: CASSPQGGEGSEQYF

cdr3_length: 16
j_call: TRBJ1-5
v_call: TRBV7-2
clone_size: -
cdr3_aa: CASSLQTGWVGQPQHF

cdr3_length: 16
j_call: TRBJ1-5
v_call: TRBV11-2
clone_size: few
cdr3_aa: CASSSTGKYSNQPQHF

cdr3_length: 14
j_call: TRBJ2-2
v_call: TRBV7-9
clone_size: -
cdr3_aa: CASSWGQNTGELFF

cdr3_length: 15
j_call: TRBJ1-1
v_call: TRBV27
clone_size: few
cdr3_aa: CASSSGTSGWREAFF

cdr3_length: 13
j_call: TRBJ2-7
v_call: TRBV18
clone_size: few
cdr3_aa: CASSSGQDREQYF

cdr3_length: 15
j_call: TRBJ2-7
v_call: TRBV7-6
clone_size: few
cdr3_aa: CASSYDRDPSYEQYF

cdr3_length: 14
j_call: TRBJ1-6
v_call: TRBV11-2
clone_size: -
cdr3_aa: CASSLRPGNSPLHF

cdr3_length: 15
j_call: TRBJ2-2
v_call: TRBV5-1
clone_size: -
cdr3_aa: CASSWDRPNTGELFF

cdr3_length: 13
j_call: TRBJ2-7
v_call: TRBV5-4
clone_size: few
cdr3_aa: CASSPEGRREQYF

cdr3_length: 16
j_call: TRBJ1-5
v_call: TRBV2
clone_size: few
cdr3_aa: CASSEAGRGSNQPQHF

cdr3_length: 15
j_call: TRBJ2-7
v_call: TRBV7-9
clone_size: many
cdr3_aa: CASSLDRGHSYEQYF

cdr3_length: 17
j_call: TRBJ2-1
v_call: TRBV7-9
clone_size: -
cdr3_aa: CASSLDSSGGANNEQFF